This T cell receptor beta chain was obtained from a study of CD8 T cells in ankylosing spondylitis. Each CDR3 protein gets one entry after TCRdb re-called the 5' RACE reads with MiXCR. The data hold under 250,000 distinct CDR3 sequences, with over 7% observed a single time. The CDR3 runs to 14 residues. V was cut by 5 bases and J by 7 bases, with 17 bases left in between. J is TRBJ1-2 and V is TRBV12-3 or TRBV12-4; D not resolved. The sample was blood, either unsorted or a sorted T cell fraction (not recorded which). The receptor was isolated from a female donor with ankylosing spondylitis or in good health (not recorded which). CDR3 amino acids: CASSPGREEGGYTF. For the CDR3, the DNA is TGTGCCAGCAGTCCCGGACGGGAGGAGGGTGGCTACACCTTC.